This passage covers 24 T cell receptor beta chains from one sample sequenced in a study of T cell clonality in common variable immunodeficiency. The protocol was immunoSEQ multiplex PCR, while the TCRdb copy is restricted to in-frame clones and leaves out a portion. This repertoire holds around 40,000 clones, and none appear only once. The sequencing sample was made of peripheral blood mononuclear cells. These receptors were obtained from a person aged 18 to 70 in good health.

At least ten counts were recorded for this clone. The read finishes 3 residues shy of the CDR3 end, and the germline J gene is used to complete it. The V gene is TRBV7-6, the J gene TRBJ1-5; maybe TRBD1 (5 bases). The length of the CDR3 is 16 residues. Trimming shortened V by 1 base and J by 4 bases, and 14 bases separated the two germline ends. The germline gives CDR1 SGHVS, CDR2 FNYEAQ. The chain's CDR3 is CASSLGGGEGNQPQHF. The sequenced CDR3 bases are TGTGCCAGCAGCTTAGGTGGAGGGGAGGGTAATCAGCCC.

This clone was detected many times. The DNA read from the CDR3 is TGTGCCAGCAGCTTGGCCGGGGCGAACACCGGGGAG. Translation gives CASSLAGANTGE. The whole CDR3 protein is CASSLAGANTGELFF. The chain is built from TRBV5-4 and TRBJ2-2, with D possibly being TRBD2 (5 bases). The read ends 3 residues early relative to the CDR3; the germline J gene fills the gap. Deletions cut 0 bases from V and 0 bases from J, with 6 bases between. Germline CDR1 is SGHNT and CDR2 is YYREEE (reference sequence). The length of the CDR3 is 15 residues.

This clone was seen many times. The read terminates 3 residues ahead of where the CDR3 ends, so the germline J gene completes it. The chain recombines TRBV20-1 with TRBJ2-2; maybe TRBD2 (6 bases). The CDR3 length is 15 residues. Germline values: CDR1 DFQATT, CDR2 SNEGSKA (reference sequence). V was cut by 6 bases and J by 5 bases, with 19 bases left in between. The CDR3 region is CSASPLGGRTGELFF. Incomplete CDR3 DNA: TGCAGTGCGAGCCCACTGGGGGGAAGGACCGGGGAG.

This clone was counted ten times or more. The read finishes 3 residues shy of the CDR3 end, and the germline J gene is used to complete it. The rearrangement joins TRBV30 to TRBJ1-2; the D gene is possibly TRBD1 (6 bases). Germline V gene sequence: CDR1 GTSNPN, CDR2 SVGIG (reference sequence). This CDR3 spans 14 amino acids. V lost 3 bases, J lost 1 base, and 12 bases lay in between. The chain's CDR3 is CAWRGDTHNYGYTF. Partial CDR3 DNA: TGTGCCTGGAGAGGGGACACCCATAACTATGGC.

This clone was recorded at least ten times. The CDR3 loop is CSAKSGGPINQETQYF. CDR3 bases read: TGCAGTGCTAAAAGCGGGGGGCCTATAAACCAAGAGACC. The V call is TRBV20-1, the J call TRBJ2-5; 9 bases line up with TRBD2. The CDR3 end is not reached by the read, which stops 3 residues before it; the germline J gene fills it in. CDR3 size: 16 residues. Germline V gene lookup returns CDR1 DFQATT and CDR2 SNEGSKA (reference sequence). Trimming at V came to 4 bases and at J to 0 bases, leaving 9 bases not matched to a gene.

This clone was counted at least ten times. The read finishes 3 residues shy of the CDR3 end, and the germline J gene is used to complete it. The genes are TRBV5-1 and TRBJ1-1; D perhaps matches TRBD1 (6 bases). Germline V gene data show CDR1 as SGHRS and CDR2 as YFSETQ. This CDR3 spans 13 amino acids. V shed 4 bases and J shed 3 bases, with 10 bases lying between them. CDR3 in amino acids: CASSGTGYTEAFF. CDR3 DNA, as far as it was read: TGCGCCAGCAGCGGCACAGGGTACACTGAA.

The sample holds many counts of this clone. The read finishes 3 residues shy of the CDR3 end, and the germline J gene is used to complete it. V and J are TRBV18 and TRBJ1-4; perhaps TRBD1 as D (5 bases). The CDR3 is made up of 15 amino acids. Trimming cost V 6 bases and J 3 bases, with 14 bases left between them. Germline V gene data show CDR1 as KGHSH and CDR2 as LQKENI. The CDR3 loop is CASSLLGVSNEKLFF. CDR3 bases read: TGTGCCAGCTCCCTTCTAGGGGTCTCTAATGAAAAA.

The table lists this clone with many counts. The CDR3 end is not reached by the read, which stops 3 residues before it; the germline J gene fills it in. The chain joins TRBV19 to TRBJ2-5, with 8 positions matching TRBD1. The CDR3 is 15 amino acids. The germline V gene has CDR1 LNHDA and CDR2 SQIVND (reference sequence). The V segment lost 1 base and the J segment 3 bases; nucleotides outside the gene matches: 4. CDR3 region: CASSIGGQVKETQYF. The DNA read from the CDR3 is TGTGCCAGTAGTATAGGGGGACAGGTTAAAGAGACC.

This clone was seen repeatedly, ten times or more. The read ends 3 residues before the CDR3 terminus; that terminus is restored from the germline J gene. V and J are TRBV6-1 and TRBJ1-5; perhaps TRBD1 as D (6 bases). The CDR3 consists of 14 residues. Trimming stripped 1 base from V and 4 bases from J, with 8 bases between. Germline V gives CDR1 MNHNS, CDR2 SASEGT. The sequenced CDR3 bases are TGTGCCAGCAGTGAAGGGACAGCAAATCAGCCC. It translates to CASSEGTANQP. The CDR3 in its entirety is CASSEGTANQPQHF.

This clone was counted ten times or more. The read terminates 3 residues ahead of where the CDR3 ends, so the germline J gene completes it. The V call is TRBV13, the J call TRBJ1-2; D is ambiguous. There are 12 residues in the CDR3. Germline V gene sequence: CDR1 PRHDT, CDR2 FYEKMQ (reference sequence). V shed 5 bases and J shed 5 bases, with 9 bases lying between them. CDR3 DNA, as far as it was read: TGTGCCAGCAGCGAGAACGGGTATGGC. Its translation: CASSENGYG. The entire CDR3 sequence reads CASSENGYGYTF.

This clone was observed many times. The CDR3 spells CSVEDQSSKTEAFF. The part of the CDR3 DNA that was read is TGCAGCGTTGAAGATCAGTCCTCCAAGACTGAA. The chain has TRBV29-1 and TRBJ1-1; no firm D call. The read terminates 3 residues before the CDR3 end, so the remaining end is supplied by the germline J gene. V shed 0 bases and J shed 5 bases, with 13 bases lying between them. Per germline, CDR1 SQVTM and CDR2 ANQGSEA. The CDR3 covers 14 residues.

This clone was observed many times. The read ends 3 residues shy of where the CDR3 ends; the end is completed using the germline J gene. The gene calls are TRBV7-9 and TRBJ2-5; TRBD2 aligns across 9 bases. CDR1 and CDR2 (germline): SEHNR, FQNEAQ (reference sequence). The V and J ends lost 7 bases and 1 base, in that order; junction bases with no gene match: 4. The CDR3 totals 14 residues. This chain's CDR3 is CASTFSGSQETQYF. CDR3 DNA (partial): TGTGCCAGCACCTTTAGCGGGAGCCAAGAGACC.

This clone was found many times. The sequenced part of the CDR3 DNA is TGCAGTGGGATCTATCGGGGGAGCACAGATACG. This codes for CSGIYRGSTDT. The entire CDR3 is CSGIYRGSTDTQYF. This chain uses TRBV20-1 with TRBJ2-3, with D possibly TRBD2 on 6 matching bases. The CDR3 is cut off 3 residues early in the read; its end comes from the germline J gene. This CDR3 spans 14 amino acids. The ends were cut back, 7 bases at V and 0 bases at J, with 14 bases in the middle. The germline CDR1 and CDR2 sequences are DFQATT and SNEGSKA (reference sequence).

This clone has ten or more counts. The read falls 3 residues short of the CDR3 end, and the missing part is taken from the germline J gene. The chain carries TRBV18 and TRBJ1-6; possible D gene TRBD1, 5 bases. The CDR3 spans 16 residues. Germline V gene sequence: CDR1 KGHSH, CDR2 LQKENI. V was shortened by 2 bases and J by 8 bases, with 16 bases between the two germline ends. CDR3 DNA, as far as it was read: TGTGCCAGCTCACCAAGGTCCCAGGGTGCGGATTCACCC. It encodes CASSPRSQGADSP. The complete CDR3 protein is CASSPRSQGADSPLHF.

In its sample, this clone was seen many times. The read ends 3 residues early relative to the CDR3; the germline J gene fills the gap. V gene TRBV20-1 combines with J gene TRBJ1-5, with 8 bases that match TRBD1. J lost 4 bases, V lost 3 bases, and 5 bases had no gene match. Germline V gives CDR1 DFQATT, CDR2 SNEGSKA (reference sequence). The length of the CDR3 is 14 residues. The CDR3 is CSASGGQVNQPQHF. The CDR3 bases that were read are TGCAGTGCTAGTGGGGGACAGGTTAATCAGCCC.

Notes on this clone: The read terminates 3 residues ahead of where the CDR3 ends, so the germline J gene completes it. The chain carries TRBV10-1 and TRBJ2-7, with D uncertain. The CDR3 contains 13 residues. The germline V gene has CDR1 WNHNN and CDR2 SYGVQD (reference sequence). V dropped 0 bases and J dropped 5 bases, with 8 bases sitting between them. The DNA read from the CDR3 is TGCGCCAGCAGTGAGTCGGGCTTCGACGAG. Encoded protein: CASSESGFDE. The CDR3, in full, reads CASSESGFDEQYF.

The table lists this clone with many counts. The read ends 3 residues before the CDR3 terminus; that terminus is restored from the germline J gene. V usage is TRBV30 and J usage is TRBJ1-2; D is undetermined. V lost 2 bases, J lost 0 bases, and 4 bases lay in between. The CDR3 length is 12 residues. CDR1 is GTSNPN, CDR2 SVGIG, per germline (reference sequence). Here the CDR3 reads CAWSTSNYGYTF. The part of the CDR3 DNA that was read is TGTGCCTGGAGTACATCTAACTATGGC. The variable domain in full, completed from reference TRBV30 and TRBJ1-2, reads SQTIHQWPATLVQPVGSPLSLECTVEGTSNPNLYWYRQAAGRGLQLLFYSVGIGQISSEVPQNLSASRPQDRQFILSSKKLLLSDSGFYLCAWSTSNYGYTFGSGTRLTVV.

In this sample, this clone turned up many times. The read gets to within 3 residues of the CDR3 end, and the germline J gene fills in the rest. V is TRBV7-9 and J is TRBJ2-5; no definite D call. Trimming removed 6 bases from V and 1 base from J, with 15 bases in between. Germline assignment: CDR1 SEHNR and CDR2 FQNEAQ (reference sequence). This CDR3 has 15 amino acids. CDR3 DNA (partial): TGTGCCAGCAGTTCACCCCGCGAGTTCCAAGAGACC. This encodes CASSSPREFQET. The CDR3, in full, reads CASSSPREFQETQYF. Filled out from reference TRBV7-9 and TRBJ2-5, the complete variable domain reads DTGVSQNPRHKITKRGQNVTFRCDPISEHNRLYWYRQTLGQGPEFLTYFQNEAQLEKSRLLSDRFSAERPKGSFSTLEIQRTEQGDSAMYLCASSSPREFQETQYFGPGTRLLVL.

In this sample, this clone turned up many times. The CDR3 end falls 3 residues outside the read, so it is completed with the germline J gene. The chain recombines TRBV30 with TRBJ2-3; 14 positions match TRBD2. The germline CDR1 and CDR2 sequences are GTSNPN and SVGIG (reference sequence). The CDR3 contains 17 residues. After removal of 0 bases from V and 4 bases from J, the junction contained 6 bases not matched to a gene. The covered CDR3 bases are TGTGCCTGGAGTGTAAAAGGGACTAGCGGGGGTCCAGATACG. Its protein product is CAWSVKGTSGGPDT. The complete CDR3 protein is CAWSVKGTSGGPDTQYF.

The table lists this clone with many counts. Read sequence stops 3 residues before the CDR3 end, and the germline J gene provides the missing end. This chain joins TRBV6-4 and TRBJ1-5, with TRBD1 identical over 9 bases. The CDR3 covers 15 residues. V lost 2 bases and J lost 4; bases outside the gene matches: 3. The V gene's germline CDR1 is MRHNA and CDR2 SNTAGT. The CDR3 here is CASSDGGQGNQPQHF. The sequenced CDR3 bases are TGTGCCAGCAGTGACGGGGGACAGGGAAATCAGCCC.

The sample holds many counts of this clone. With the read ending 3 residues before the CDR3 end, the germline J gene is used to fill in that end. The rearrangement joins TRBV2 to TRBJ1-2; 8 bases align to TRBD1. CDR1 is SNHLY, CDR2 FYNNEI, per germline. Losses at the gene ends were 9 bases for V and 6 bases for J; bases not matched to a gene: 3. The length of the CDR3 is 11 residues. The sequenced CDR3 bases are TGTGCCAGAACGACAGGGGATGGC. Translating gives CARTTGDG. The whole CDR3 sequence reads CARTTGDGYTF. Based on the CDR3 plus reference TRBV2 and TRBJ1-2, the full variable domain is EPEVTQTPSHQVTQMGQEVILRCVPISNHLYFYWYRQILGQKVEFLVSFYNNEISEKSEIFDDQFSVERPDGSNFTLKIRSTKLEDSAMYFCARTTGDGYTFGSGTRLTVV.

As for this clone: The read halts 3 residues ahead of the CDR3 end, with the missing end drawn from the germline J gene. The chain has TRBV2 and TRBJ2-7; the match to TRBD2 covers 14 bases. The junction had 9 bases not matched to a gene; V was cut back by 4 bases and J by 1 base. Germline CDR1 and CDR2: SNHLY and FYNNEI. The CDR3 has 18 residues. The CDR3 bases that were read are TGTGCCAGCAGTGCCGGGACTAGCGGGGGTGGCTGGTCCTACGAG. Translation: CASSAGTSGGGWSYE. The entire CDR3 sequence reads CASSAGTSGGGWSYEQYF.

For this clone: Read coverage stops 3 residues before the CDR3 terminus; the germline J gene supplies the remainder. The chain carries TRBV20-1 and TRBJ2-1; 7 bases align to TRBD2. The CDR3 contains 13 residues. Germline CDR1 and CDR2: DFQATT and SNEGSKA (reference sequence). V lost 7 bases and J lost 0; bases outside the gene matches: 3. The CDR3 region is CSGGGSSYNEQFF. Partial CDR3 DNA: TGCAGTGGGGGGGGGAGCTCCTACAATGAG.

This clone was counted at least ten times. The CDR3 extends 3 residues past the end of the read, so its final part is completed from the germline J gene. The rearrangement uses TRBV12-5 and TRBJ2-7; 7 bases fit TRBD2. The CDR3 sequence is 13 residues long. Trimming at V came to 6 bases and at J to 2 bases, leaving 4 bases not matched to a gene. Germline lookup yields CDR1 LGHNT and CDR2 FRNRAP. Partial CDR3 DNA: TGTGCTAGTGGCGGGGGGACGACCTACGAG. Amino acid sequence: CASGGGTTYE. The CDR3 as a whole reads CASGGGTTYEQYF.